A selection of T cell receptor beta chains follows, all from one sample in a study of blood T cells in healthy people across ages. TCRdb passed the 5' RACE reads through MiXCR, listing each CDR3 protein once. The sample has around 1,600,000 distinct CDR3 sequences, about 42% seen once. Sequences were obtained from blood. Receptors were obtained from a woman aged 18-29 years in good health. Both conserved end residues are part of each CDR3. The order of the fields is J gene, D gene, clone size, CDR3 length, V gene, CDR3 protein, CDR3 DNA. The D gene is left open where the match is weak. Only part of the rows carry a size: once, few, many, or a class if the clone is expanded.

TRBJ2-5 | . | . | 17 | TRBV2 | CASKPMRKPEGQGTQYF | TGTGCCAGCAAACCAATGAGAAAACCGGAGGGGCAAGGGACCCAGTACTTC
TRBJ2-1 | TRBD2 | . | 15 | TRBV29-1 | CSVEEGGRGYNEQFF | TGCAGCGTTGAAGAGGGCGGGAGGGGATACAATGAGCAGTTCTTC
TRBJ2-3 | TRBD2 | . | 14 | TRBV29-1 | CSTLAGAGTDTQYF | TGCAGCACATTAGCGGGAGCAGGAACAGATACGCAGTATTTT
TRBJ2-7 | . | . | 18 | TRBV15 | CATSRDLHLTPGYYEQYF | TGTGCCACCAGCAGAGATCTTCACCTTACCCCGGGGTACTACGAGCAGTACTTC
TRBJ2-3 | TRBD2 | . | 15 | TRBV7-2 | CASRPTPGGGDTQYF | TGTGCCAGCAGACCGACGCCGGGAGGTGGGGATACGCAGTATTTT
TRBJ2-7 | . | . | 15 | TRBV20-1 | CSARDGGRGGYEQYF | TGCAGTGCTAGAGATGGGGGGCGTGGAGGATACGAGCAGTACTTC
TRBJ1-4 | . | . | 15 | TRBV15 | CATSRTGARNEKLFF | TGTGCCACCAGCCGGACCGGGGCGAGGAATGAAAAACTGTTTTTT
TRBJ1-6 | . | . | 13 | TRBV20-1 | CSASLGGNSPLHF | TGCAGTGCCAGTTTAGGGGGGAATTCACCCCTCCACTTT
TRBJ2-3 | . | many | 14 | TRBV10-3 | CATALGASTDTQYF | TGTGCCACAGCCCTGGGCGCAAGCACAGATACGCAGTATTTT
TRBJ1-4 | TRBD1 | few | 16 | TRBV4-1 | CASSPQDRGTNEKLFF | TGCGCCAGCAGCCCACAGGACAGGGGAACTAATGAAAAACTGTTTTTT
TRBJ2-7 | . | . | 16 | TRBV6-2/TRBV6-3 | CASSYAWGQASSEQYF | TGTGCCAGCAGTTACGCGTGGGGGCAGGCCAGCTCCGAGCAGTACTTC
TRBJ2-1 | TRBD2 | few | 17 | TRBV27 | CASSLVGGRLYYNEQFF | TGTGCCAGCAGTTTAGTCGGCGGGAGGTTATACTACAATGAGCAGTTCTTC
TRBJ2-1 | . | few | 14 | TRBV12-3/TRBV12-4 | CARDLGSIYNEQFF | TGTGCCAGGGACCTGGGTTCTATTTACAATGAGCAGTTCTTC
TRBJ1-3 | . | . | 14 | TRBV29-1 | CSARPRSSGNTIYF | TGCAGCGCCCGGCCACGAAGCTCTGGAAACACCATATATTTT
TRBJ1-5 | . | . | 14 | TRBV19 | CASSTRRGSQPQHF | TGTGCCAGTAGTACCCGGAGGGGGAGTCAGCCCCAGCATTTT
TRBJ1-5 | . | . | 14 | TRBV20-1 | CSASNPGAGQPQHF | TGCAGTGCTAGTAACCCAGGGGCAGGGCAGCCCCAGCATTTT
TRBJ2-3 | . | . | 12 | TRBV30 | CAWSVNTDTQYF | TGTGCCTGGAGTGTTAACACAGATACGCAGTATTTT
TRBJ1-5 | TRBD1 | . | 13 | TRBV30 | CAWAFTGDQPQHF | TGTGCCTGGGCTTTCACAGGGGATCAGCCCCAGCATTTT
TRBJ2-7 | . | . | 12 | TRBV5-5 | CASSAQRYEQYF | TGTGCCAGCAGCGCACAAAGATACGAGCAGTACTTC
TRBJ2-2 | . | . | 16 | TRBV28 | CASSFFVRVEAGELFF | TGTGCCAGCAGTTTCTTTGTCAGGGTTGAAGCCGGGGAGCTGTTTTTT
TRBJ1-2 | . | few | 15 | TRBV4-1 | CASSLTGLGNYGYTF | TGCGCCAGCAGCCTCACAGGGCTCGGTAACTATGGCTACACCTTC
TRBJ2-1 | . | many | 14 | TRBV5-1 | CASSLAASYNEQFF | TGTGCCAGCAGCTTAGCGGCCTCCTACAATGAGCAGTTCTTC
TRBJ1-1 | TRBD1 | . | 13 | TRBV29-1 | CSVEGQGAVEAFF | TGCAGCGTGGAGGGACAGGGGGCTGTTGAAGCTTTCTTT
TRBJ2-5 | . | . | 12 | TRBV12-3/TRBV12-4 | CASSRMEGTQYF | TGTGCCAGCAGTCGCATGGAGGGGACCCAGTACTTC
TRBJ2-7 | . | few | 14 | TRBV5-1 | CASSQTGQTYEQYF | TGCGCCAGCAGCCAAACAGGTCAGACCTACGAGCAGTACTTC
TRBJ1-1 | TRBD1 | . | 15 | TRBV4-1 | CASSRHATGDTEAFF | TGCGCCAGCAGCCGACACGCTACAGGGGACACTGAAGCTTTCTTT
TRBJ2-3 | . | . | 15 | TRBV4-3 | CAGSQALTGALTQYF | TGCGCCGGCAGCCAAGCCCTGACGGGAGCGCTTACGCAGTATTTT
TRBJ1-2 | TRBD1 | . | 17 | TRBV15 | CATSNRQGAAQGYGYTF | TGTGCCACCAGCAACCGACAGGGGGCTGCCCAGGGCTATGGCTACACCTTC
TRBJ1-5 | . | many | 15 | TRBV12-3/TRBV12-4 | CASSLAQVGNQPQHF | TGTGCCAGCAGTTTAGCGCAGGTGGGCAATCAGCCCCAGCATTTT
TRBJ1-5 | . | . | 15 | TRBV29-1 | CSVVRESGDNQPQHF | TGCAGCGTTGTGAGGGAGTCGGGCGACAATCAGCCCCAGCATTTT
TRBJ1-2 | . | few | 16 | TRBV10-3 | CAISESILNSNYGYTF | TGTGCCATCAGTGAGTCGATCCTTAACTCTAACTATGGCTACACCTTC
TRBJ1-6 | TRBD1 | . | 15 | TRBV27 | CASRDRVSYNSPLHF | TGTGCCAGCAGAGACAGGGTTTCCTATAATTCACCCCTCCACTTT
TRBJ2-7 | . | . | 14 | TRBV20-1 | CSARGGFRRFEQYF | TGCAGTGCTAGAGGAGGGTTCCGACGCTTCGAGCAGTACTTC
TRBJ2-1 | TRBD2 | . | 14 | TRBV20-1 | CSARDSGRGNEQFF | TGCAGTGCTAGAGATAGCGGGAGGGGTAATGAGCAGTTCTTC
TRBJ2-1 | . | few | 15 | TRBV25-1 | CASSERKPEYNEQFF | TGTGCCAGCAGTGAACGGAAGCCGGAGTACAATGAGCAGTTCTTC
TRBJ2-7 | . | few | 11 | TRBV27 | CASSTGCEQYF | TGTGCCAGCAGTACAGGGTGCGAGCAGTACTTC
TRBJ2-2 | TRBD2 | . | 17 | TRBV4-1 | CASSQVLAGGKTGELFF | TGCGCCAGCAGCCAAGTATTAGCGGGGGGGAAAACCGGGGAGCTGTTTTTT
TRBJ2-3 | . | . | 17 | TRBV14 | CASSQVKGHLSTDTQYF | TGTGCCAGCAGCCAAGTTAAGGGGCACCTAAGCACAGATACGCAGTATTTT
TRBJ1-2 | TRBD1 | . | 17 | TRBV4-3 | CASSQVFGRGLNHGYTF | TGCGCCAGCAGCCAAGTCTTCGGCAGGGGGCTAAATCATGGCTACACCTTC
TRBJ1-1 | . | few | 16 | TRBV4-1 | CASSQGATAPNTEAFF | TGCGCCAGCAGCCAAGGCGCTACTGCTCCAAACACTGAAGCTTTCTTT
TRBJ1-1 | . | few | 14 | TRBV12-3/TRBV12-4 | CASSSRLKNTEAFF | TGTGCCAGCAGCTCCAGACTCAAGAACACTGAAGCTTTCTTT
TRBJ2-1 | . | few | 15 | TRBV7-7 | CASSHALDLGNEQFF | TGTGCTAGCAGCCACGCCTTGGACCTTGGCAATGAGCAGTTCTTC
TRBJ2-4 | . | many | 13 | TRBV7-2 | CASSLDLLPIQYF | TGTGCCAGCAGCTTAGACCTTCTCCCGATTCAGTACTTC
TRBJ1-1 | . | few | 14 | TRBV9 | CASSVATMNTEAFF | TGTGCCAGCAGCGTAGCTACGATGAACACTGAAGCTTTCTTT
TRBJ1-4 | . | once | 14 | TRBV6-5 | CASRVDGFNEKLFF | TGTGCCAGCAGAGTTGACGGGTTTAATGAAAAACTGTTTTTT
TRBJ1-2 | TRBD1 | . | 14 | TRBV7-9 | CASSLPGQSYGYTF | TGTGCCAGCAGCTTGCCGGGACAGAGCTATGGCTACACCTTC
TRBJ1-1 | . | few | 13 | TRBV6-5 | CASSGRINTEAFF | TGTGCCAGCAGCGGACGGATCAACACTGAAGCTTTCTTT
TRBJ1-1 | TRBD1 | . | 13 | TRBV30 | CALGQVMNTEAFF | TGTGCCCTAGGACAGGTTATGAACACTGAAGCTTTCTTT
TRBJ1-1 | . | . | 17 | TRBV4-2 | CASSQDATAFSNTEAFF | TGTGCCAGCAGCCAAGATGCAACAGCCTTTTCGAACACTGAAGCTTTCTTT
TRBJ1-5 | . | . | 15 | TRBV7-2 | CASSGGFMAGQPQHF | TGTGCCAGCAGCGGAGGGTTCATGGCAGGTCAGCCCCAGCATTTT
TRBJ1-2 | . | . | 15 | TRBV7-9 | CASSPKGVPNYGYTF | TGTGCCAGCAGCCCCAAGGGGGTCCCTAACTATGGCTACACCTTC
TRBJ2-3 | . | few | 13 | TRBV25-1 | CASSKSNTDTQYF | TGTGCCAGCAGTAAATCCAACACAGATACGCAGTATTTT
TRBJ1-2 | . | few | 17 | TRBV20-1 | CSARDAGRGPPNYGYTF | TGCAGTGCTAGAGATGCTGGTCGGGGACCTCCTAACTATGGCTACACCTTC
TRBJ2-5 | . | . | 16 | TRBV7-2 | CASSRTGTTRIETQYF | TGTGCCAGCAGCCGAACCGGGACCACCAGAATCGAGACCCAGTACTTC
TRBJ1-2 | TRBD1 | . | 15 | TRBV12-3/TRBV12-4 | CASSRGQSYNYGYTF | TGTGCCAGCAGCCGGGGACAGTCCTACAACTATGGCTACACCTTC